These 5 T cell receptor beta chains were all obtained from the same sample, sequenced in a study of cytomegalovirus exposure and HLA in healthy donors. Primers: 60 Vbeta forward and 13 Jbeta reverse. Clones were read by immunoSEQ multiplex PCR, and TCRdb kept only the in-frame ones, dropping some. The table has some 110,000 clones, 70% seen once; the top ten hold roughly 8.7%. The sample taken for sequencing was PBMCs. The receptors derive from a man younger than 40 in good health and CMV-seropositive.

The V call is TRBV20-1, the J call TRBJ1-1, with D tentatively TRBD1 (5 bases). The CDR3 consists of 11 residues. V was pared by 4 bases and J by 8 bases, with 11 bases between. Germline CDR1 reads DFQATT; CDR2 reads SNEGSKA (reference sequence). The CDR3 DNA is TGCAGTGCTACCCGACAGATCGAAGCTTTCTTT. This codes for CSATRQIEAFF.

This clone has just a few counts. CDR3 region: CASSLVSPTGSYNEQFF. In DNA form, the CDR3 reads TGCGCCAGCAGCTTGGTCTCCCCGACAGGGTCCTACAATGAGCAGTTCTTC. J is TRBJ2-1 and V is TRBV5-1, with 7 positions matching TRBD1. This CDR3 comprises 17 residues. V gave up 0 bases and J gave up 1 base; unmatched junction bases: 7. The germline V gene encodes CDR1 SGHRS and CDR2 YFSETQ.

This clone has a handful of counts. This chain links TRBV2 with TRBJ2-1, with 16 bases aligning to TRBD2. V trimming: 5 bases; J trimming: 15 bases; junction bases outside the gene matches: 10. The CDR3 contains 15 residues. CDR1 is SNHLY and CDR2 is FYNNEI in the germline V gene. The CDR3 nucleotides read TGTGCCAGCAGTCCTGGGACTAGCGGGGGGGCGTGGGGGTTCTTC. It encodes CASSPGTSGGAWGFF.

This clone has only one observation. The V gene is TRBV4-3, the J gene TRBJ1-4; 9 bases match TRBD1. This CDR3 spans 18 amino acids. With V trimmed by 0 bases and J by 7 bases, 12 bases remained unmatched. CDR1 and CDR2 (germline): LGHNA, YSLEER. CDR3 coding DNA: TGCGCCAGCAGCCAAGATATGACAGGGACAGGGTTGGGTGAAAAACTGTTTTTT. It yields the protein CASSQDMTGTGLGEKLFF.

This rearrangement joins TRBV7-6 to TRBJ2-1, with D perhaps TRBD2 (6 bases). Germline lookup yields CDR1 SGHVS and CDR2 FNYEAQ. V lost 2 bases to trimming and J lost 9 bases, with 14 bases between them. This CDR3 is 14 amino acids long. CDR3 protein: CASSLNGGITEQFF. The CDR3 DNA reads as TGTGCCAGCAGCTTAAACGGGGGAATCACTGAGCAGTTCTTC.